A single sample gave rise to the 30 T cell receptor beta chains below, sequenced in a study of human T cells and chemical hapten exposure. Time point in this sample: pre-sensitization, week 0. Treatment in this sample: therapeutic diphenylcyclopropenone sensitization with weekly scalp DPC. TCRdb reprocessed the RACE reads via MiXCR and lists one record per CDR3 protein. The data hold 60,000 to 75,000 distinct CDR3 sequences, with approximately 6.7% observed a single time. The sample consisted of whole blood, taken in connection with sensitization to the hapten diphenylcyclopropenone (DPC). These receptors were collected from a woman between 25 and 40 years old with alopecia areata. Some clones in this sample may be carry-over from other donors' samples.

The chain joins TRBV18 to TRBJ2-7; D is unresolved. CDR1 KGHSH and CDR2 LQKENI come from the germline V gene. The CDR3 contains 14 residues. Trimming pared 2 bases from V and 1 base from J, leaving 9 bases between. This CDR3 is CASSPGEYSYEQYF. For the CDR3, the DNA is TGTGCCAGCTCACCAGGTGAATATTCCTACGAGCAGTACTTC. Full variable domain (missing parts from reference TRBV18 and TRBJ2-7): NAGVMQNPRHLVRRRGQEARLRCSPMKGHSHVYWYRQLPEEGLKFMVYLQKENIIDESGMPKERFSAEFPKEGPSILRIQQVVRGDSAAYFCASSPGEYSYEQYFGPGTRLTVT.

This clonotype was observed many times. This chain connects TRBV5-1 to TRBJ1-1, with D tentatively TRBD1 (6 bases). The germline gives CDR1 SGHRS, CDR2 YFSETQ. V was trimmed by 3 bases and J by 2 bases, leaving 11 bases between them. This CDR3 spans 14 amino acids. The CDR3 region is CASSSGTPNTEAFF. The CDR3 DNA reads TGCGCCAGCAGCTCCGGGACACCCAACACTGAAGCTTTCTTT.

This clonotype has a count of ten or more. V usage is TRBV6-5 and J usage is TRBJ2-3, with TRBD1 matching 8 bases. Germline assignment: CDR1 MNHEY and CDR2 SVGAGI. This CDR3 has 14 residues. Trimming removed 4 bases from V and 4 bases from J; junction bases left unmatched: 4. CDR3 in DNA: TGTGCCAGCAGTTCCTGGACAGGGCCAGATACGCAGTATTTT. It is translated as CASSSWTGPDTQYF.

As concerns this clonotype: This may be a read error, as it is one base from a much larger clone. This chain links TRBV10-3 with TRBJ2-3, with D maybe TRBD2 (6 bases). V was cut by 6 bases and J by 4 bases, with 17 bases left in between. Germline CDR1 is ENHRY and CDR2 is SYGVKD. There are 15 residues in the CDR3. The CDR3 nucleotides are TGTGCCATCAGGGGAGCTGGCGGGGACGCAGATACGCAGTATTTT. Amino acid sequence: CAIRGAGGDADTQYF.

The gene calls are TRBV6-6 and TRBJ1-5, with D perhaps TRBD1 (6 bases). The germline V and J ends were trimmed by 5 bases and 3 bases, with 11 bases remaining between them. The V gene's germline CDR1 is MNHNY and CDR2 SVGAGI (reference sequence). CDR3 length equals 14 residues. This chain's CDR3 is CASSRTAFNQPQHF. The CDR3, as DNA: TGTGCCAGCAGTCGGACAGCGTTCAATCAGCCCCAGCATTTT.

The chain is built from TRBV12-3 or TRBV12-4 and TRBJ1-1; TRBD1 matches 7 bases. The V and J ends lost 5 bases and 6 bases, in that order; junction bases with no gene match: 9. The CDR3 runs to 14 residues. CDR3 protein: CASSPTGKMAEAFF. DNA of the CDR3: TGTGCCAGCAGTCCGACAGGGAAGATGGCTGAAGCTTTCTTT.

This clonotype was detected ten times or more. V is TRBV5-6 and J is TRBJ1-2; a possible D gene is TRBD1 (5 bases). From germline, CDR1 is SGHDT and CDR2 YYEEEE. This CDR3 has 13 residues. The ends were cut back, 5 bases at V and 5 bases at J, with 13 bases in the middle. CDR3 nucleotide sequence: TGTGCCAGCAGTCCCAGTCAGGGATATGGCTACACCTTC. This sequence encodes CASSPSQGYGYTF.

This clonotype has ten or more counts. This chain connects TRBV20-1 to TRBJ2-4; 7 positions agree with TRBD2. CDR3 length equals 17 residues. V gave up 6 bases and J gave up 0 bases; unmatched junction bases: 14. Germline V lookup: CDR1 DFQATT, CDR2 SNEGSKA (reference sequence). The CDR3 loop reads CSAVPPRGGVAKNIQYF. In DNA form, the CDR3 reads TGCAGTGCCGTTCCCCCACGGGGAGGGGTAGCCAAAAACATTCAGTACTTC.

This clonotype was counted ten times or more. V gene TRBV30 combines with J gene TRBJ2-1; TRBD2 matches 14 bases. The CDR3 runs to 18 residues. After removal of 1 base from V and 6 bases from J, the junction contained 11 bases not matched to a gene. The germline V gene encodes CDR1 GTSNPN and CDR2 SVGIG (reference sequence). The CDR3 DNA reads as TGTGCCTGGAGTGAACCCCCCAAGGGACTAGCGGGGGCCAATGAGCAGTTCTTC. Amino acid sequence: CAWSEPPKGLAGANEQFF.

This clonotype was counted ten times or more. This rearrangement joins TRBV5-1 to TRBJ2-3; D unclear. CDR3 length equals 12 residues. Trimming took off 0 bases at V and 6 bases at J, with 5 bases between the two ends. From germline, CDR1 is SGHRS and CDR2 YFSETQ. The CDR3 sequence: CASSLGDDTQYF. CDR3 nucleotide sequence: TGCGCCAGCAGCTTGGGCGATGATACGCAGTATTTT. The full variable domain, with the rest looked up from reference TRBV5-1 and TRBJ2-3, is KAGVTQTPRYLIKTRGQQVTLSCSPISGHRSVSWYQQTPGQGLQFLFEYFSETQRNKGNFPGRFSGRQFSNSRSEMNVSTLELGDSALYLCASSLGDDTQYFGPGTRLTVL.

CDR3 region: CASSYSPTHPDTQYF. The CDR3 nucleotides read TGTGCCAGCAGTTACTCCCCCACCCACCCGGATACGCAGTATTTT. The genes are TRBV6-5 and TRBJ2-3; no firm D call. CDR3 size: 15 residues. The V gene lost 0 bases and the J gene lost 6 bases, with 13 bases spanning the gap. Looked up from germline, CDR1 is MNHEY and CDR2 is SVGAGI.

This clonotype was seen at least ten times. The chain has TRBV11-2 and TRBJ1-5; D remains ambiguous. The ends were cut back, 4 bases at V and 5 bases at J, with 9 bases in the middle. This CDR3 is built from 13 residues. Germline CDR1 and CDR2: SGHAT and FQNNGV. CDR3 coding DNA: TGTGCCAGCAGCTGGGTCTCTGATCAGCCCCAGCATTTT. It encodes CASSWVSDQPQHF.

This clonotype was counted a few times. The chain joins TRBV7-8 to TRBJ1-4; D unresolved. The CDR3 consists of 13 residues. The germline V and J ends were trimmed by 1 base and 6 bases, with 6 bases remaining between them. The germline CDR1 and CDR2 sequences are SGHVS and FQNEAQ. The CDR3 nucleotides are TGTGCCAGCAGCTTAGAAGCGGATGAAAAACTGTTTTTT. It encodes CASSLEADEKLFF.

A note on this clonotype: One junction end does not reproduce the germline sequence, and a read error may be involved. The chain is built from TRBV5-1 and TRBJ2-5; 12 bases align to TRBD1. The germline V gene encodes CDR1 SGHRS and CDR2 YFSETQ. This CDR3 is 15 amino acids long. CDR3 coding DNA: TGCGCCGGCAGCATGGGACAGGGGGCGCAGGAGACCCAGTACTTC. It codes for CAGSMGQGAQETQYF.

There are many counts of this clonotype. The chain has TRBV5-4 and TRBJ1-2; D possibly corresponds to TRBD1 (5 bases). This CDR3 comprises 13 residues. V was shortened by 1 base and J by 4 bases, with 8 bases between the two germline ends. The germline CDR1 and CDR2 sequences are SGHNT and YYREEE (reference sequence). CDR3 bases: TGTGCCAGCAGCTTGACGACAGCCTATGGCTACACCTTC. This encodes CASSLTTAYGYTF.

V is TRBV20-1 and J is TRBJ1-1; 10 bases align to TRBD1. V shed 0 bases and J 4 bases; nucleotides not matched to a gene: 5. Germline V gene sequence: CDR1 DFQATT, CDR2 SNEGSKA (reference sequence). The CDR3 extends over 15 amino acids. The CDR3 DNA follows: TGCAGTGCTAGAGAACCGGACAGGGGGAGCACTGAAGCTTTCTTT. It codes for CSAREPDRGSTEAFF.

This clonotype was observed at least ten times. CDR3 amino acids: CASSFIPATFYGYTF. In nucleotides, the CDR3 is TGTGCCAGCAGCTTCATACCCGCCACCTTCTATGGCTACACCTTC. The J gene is TRBJ1-2, the V gene TRBV7-9, with D unclear. V gave up 3 bases and J gave up 4 bases, with 15 bases separating them. The V gene's germline CDR1 is SEHNR and CDR2 FQNEAQ (reference sequence). The CDR3 spans 15 residues.

This clonotype was detected ten times or more. The chain carries TRBV3-1 and TRBJ1-1, with D possibly matching TRBD1 (6 bases). The germline V gene has CDR1 LGHDT and CDR2 YNNKEL (reference sequence). The germline V and J ends were trimmed by 2 bases and 4 bases, with 11 bases remaining between them. The CDR3 is 14 residues long. The CDR3 loop is CASSQSHRVTEAFF. CDR3 DNA sequence: TGTGCCAGCAGCCAATCCCACAGGGTCACTGAAGCTTTCTTT. The whole variable domain, remainder taken from reference TRBV3-1 and TRBJ1-1, is DTAVSQTPKYLVTQMGNDKSIKCEQNLGHDTMYWYKQDSKKFLKIMFSYNNKELIINETVPNRFSPKSPDKAHLNLHINSLELGDSAVYFCASSQSHRVTEAFFGQGTRLTVV.

In the case of this clonotype: Given a much more abundant clone one base away, this may be a read error. The chain links TRBV7-9 to TRBJ2-5; weak D call: TRBD1 (6 bases). The CDR3 extends over 16 amino acids. Germline lookup yields CDR1 SEHNR and CDR2 FQNEAQ (reference sequence). The CDR3 DNA sequence: TGTGTCAGCAGCTTAGCGCGTCGGACAGCCCAAGAGACCCAGTACTTC. Its translation is CVSSLARRTAQETQYF.

The table lists this clonotype with many counts. V usage is TRBV25-1 and J usage is TRBJ2-4, with D perhaps assigned TRBD1 or TRBD2 (5 bases each). Germline V lookup: CDR1 MGHDK, CDR2 SYGVNS. Trimming removed 2 bases from V and 0 bases from J, with 17 bases in between. This CDR3 has 18 residues. This CDR3 is CASSEPGGTGSAKNIQYF. The CDR3 region has the DNA TGTGCCAGCAGTGAACCTGGGGGTACCGGGTCAGCCAAAAACATTCAGTACTTC.

At least ten counts were recorded for this clonotype. The rearrangement uses TRBV20-1 and TRBJ1-2, with 9 bases matching TRBD1. The length of the CDR3 is 12 residues. V dropped 6 bases and J dropped 6; count of bases not matched to a gene: 5. In germline, CDR1 is DFQATT, CDR2 SNEGSKA (reference sequence). This chain's CDR3 is CSAGGQGNGYTF. As DNA, the CDR3 is TGCAGTGCGGGGGGACAGGGAAATGGCTACACCTTC.

This clonotype was counted at least ten times. The chain has TRBV2 and TRBJ2-3; D is undetermined. Germline assignment: CDR1 SNHLY and CDR2 FYNNEI. The V end lost 0 bases, the J end lost 0 bases, and 7 bases lay between the germline ends. The length of the CDR3 is 15 residues. CDR3 sequence: CASSEAETSTDTQYF. The CDR3 DNA sequence: TGTGCCAGCAGTGAAGCCGAGACTAGCACAGATACGCAGTATTTT.

This clonotype was observed many times. V usage is TRBV13 and J usage is TRBJ2-7; TRBD1 matches 9 bases. Germline CDR1 PRHDT, CDR2 FYEKMQ (reference sequence). Trimming cost V 3 bases and J 2 bases; bases outside gene matches: 2. CDR3 length: 14 residues. CDR3 nucleotides: TGTGCCAGCAGCTTCCGGGACAGGGCCTACGAGCAGTACTTC. Protein: CASSFRDRAYEQYF. The whole variable domain, filled in from reference TRBV13 and TRBJ2-7, reads AAGVIQSPRHLIKEKRETATLKCYPIPRHDTVYWYQQGPGQDPQFLISFYEKMQSDKGSIPDRFSAQQFSDYHSELNMSSLELGDSALYFCASSFRDRAYEQYFGPGTRLTVT.

This clonotype was detected ten times or more. V gene TRBV12-3 or TRBV12-4 combines with J gene TRBJ1-2; no clear D gene. The CDR3 is 16 amino acids. V was pared by 4 bases and J by 2 bases, with 17 bases between. DNA for the CDR3: TGTGCCAGCAGTTATCGGGGAAGGGCGGGGAACTATGGCTACACCTTC. Its protein is CASSYRGRAGNYGYTF.

This clonotype was seen more than once but under ten times. The J gene is TRBJ2-3, the V gene TRBV25-1; 8 nucleotides align to TRBD2. The CDR3 covers 16 residues. From germline, CDR1 is MGHDK and CDR2 SYGVNS. The junction had 7 bases not matched to a gene; V was cut back by 5 bases and J by 0 bases. Here the CDR3 DNA reads TGTGCCAGCAGTCTCGGGCTAGCGGGTAGCACAGATACGCAGTATTTT. Its translation is CASSLGLAGSTDTQYF.

This clonotype was counted many times. This chain connects TRBV20-1 to TRBJ2-2; D may be TRBD2 (5 bases). CDR1 is DFQATT, CDR2 SNEGSKA, per germline (reference sequence). Between the trimmed V and J ends, which lost 1 base and 2 bases, there was a span of 8 bases. The CDR3 covers 14 residues. The DNA of the CDR3 is TGCAGTGCTAGAGGAGGGAAAAACACCGGGGAGCTGTTTTTT. Its translation: CSARGGKNTGELFF.

This clonotype was detected ten times or more. V and J are TRBV20-1 and TRBJ2-3; D is ambiguous. Trimming shortened V by 5 bases and J by 0 bases, and 18 bases separated the two germline ends. The CDR3 has 16 residues. Germline lookup yields CDR1 DFQATT and CDR2 SNEGSKA (reference sequence). The CDR3 protein is CSAPALRGSSTDTQYF. DNA of the CDR3: TGCAGTGCTCCCGCCCTCCGAGGCTCTAGCACAGATACGCAGTATTTT.

This clonotype was counted at least ten times. This chain links TRBV13 with TRBJ2-6, with a possible D match to TRBD2 (7 bases). The V end lost 7 bases, the J end lost 2 bases, and 18 bases lay between the germline ends. The CDR3 length is 17 residues. Germline CDR1 is PRHDT and CDR2 is FYEKMQ (reference sequence). CDR3 sequence (DNA): TGTGCCAGCAACCCTGGGGGGGGCTATCCTGGGGCCAACGTCCTGACTTTC. Translating it yields CASNPGGGYPGANVLTF. Variable domain in full (rest from reference TRBV13 and TRBJ2-6): AAGVIQSPRHLIKEKRETATLKCYPIPRHDTVYWYQQGPGQDPQFLISFYEKMQSDKGSIPDRFSAQQFSDYHSELNMSSLELGDSALYFCASNPGGGYPGANVLTFGAGSRLTVL.

This clonotype was detected a few times. The chain uses TRBV10-3 and TRBJ1-1; 8 bases align to TRBD1. The junction had 11 bases not matched to a gene; V was cut back by 11 bases and J by 6 bases. Germline V CDR1 and CDR2: ENHRY, SYGVKD. This CDR3 has 13 residues. Written as DNA, the CDR3 is TGTGCCGCCCGACAGGGGTCCTACGCTGAAGCTTTCTTT. Translation gives CAARQGSYAEAFF.

The CDR3 region has the DNA TGTGCCAGCAGCTTATTGGGCAGGGGACTAGCGGAAAGCTCTGGGGCCAACGTCCTGACTTTC. Translated: CASSLLGRGLAESSGANVLTF. The V and J genes are TRBV7-9 and TRBJ2-6, with TRBD2 identical over 11 bases. This CDR3 is 21 amino acids long. V dropped 2 bases and J dropped 0; count of bases not matched to a gene: 12. Germline CDR1 SEHNR, CDR2 FQNEAQ (reference sequence).